A single sample gave rise to the 13 T cell receptor beta chains below, sequenced in a study of human T cells and chemical hapten exposure. TCRdb independently ran MiXCR on the RACE reads; one entry per CDR3 protein. This sample yields a few hundred thousand distinct CDR3 sequences, of which around 5.5% are seen a single time; over 6.5% belongs to the top ten. Described time point: pre-sensitization, week 0. The treatment was: therapeutic diphenylcyclopropenone sensitization with weekly scalp DPC. This specimen consisted of whole blood, obtained in connection with sensitization to the hapten diphenylcyclopropenone (DPC). The receptor source for this set is a woman between 18 and 30 years old with alopecia areata. Some clones in this sample may be carry-over from other donors' samples.

This clonotype was seen many times. The chain carries TRBV4-3 and TRBJ2-1; the D gene is possibly TRBD2 (6 bases). V lost 4 bases, J lost 4 bases, and 17 bases lay in between. There are 16 residues in the CDR3. Germline V gene sequence: CDR1 LGHNA, CDR2 YSLEER. CDR3 DNA: TGCGCCAGCAGCCCCGAAATAGCGGCTGGGTACAATGAGCAGTTCTTC. Its translation is CASSPEIAAGYNEQFF.

This clonotype showed up just a few times. The rearrangement uses TRBV6-2 or TRBV6-3 and TRBJ1-5; 8 bases map to TRBD1. Germline loops: CDR1 MNHEY, CDR2 SVGEGT. Trimming took 6 bases from V and 6 from J; bases not matched to a gene: 10. This CDR3 comprises 15 residues. CDR3 sequence (DNA): TGTGCCAGCAGGCGAGACGGACAGGGCGCTCAGCCCCAGCATTTT. Translation: CASRRDGQGAQPQHF.

As DNA, the CDR3 is TGCAGCACAACAGGGGTCTATGGCTACACCTTC. This translates into CSTTGVYGYTF. The chain recombines TRBV29-1 with TRBJ1-2, with TRBD1 matching over 7 bases. The junction had 4 bases not matched to a gene; V was cut back by 8 bases and J by 4 bases. The CDR3 spans 11 residues. Per the germline V gene, CDR1 is SQVTM and CDR2 is ANQGSEA.

V is TRBV5-1 and J is TRBJ2-7, with D tentatively TRBD1 (6 bases). The CDR3 extends over 13 amino acids. The germline CDR1 and CDR2 sequences are SGHRS and YFSETQ. The germline V and J ends were trimmed by 4 bases and 3 bases, with 11 bases remaining between them. The CDR3 region is CASSKGHDYEQYF. In nucleotides, the CDR3 is TGCGCCAGCAGCAAGGGACACGACTACGAGCAGTACTTC.

The chain employs TRBV7-8 and TRBJ2-1; weak D call: TRBD2 (5 bases). Deletions cut 3 bases from V and 4 bases from J, with 13 bases between. This CDR3 is built from 15 residues. Germline lookup yields CDR1 SGHVS and CDR2 FQNEAQ. Here the CDR3 reads CASSFFLALYNEQFF. CDR3 in DNA: TGTGCCAGCAGCTTTTTCTTAGCGCTTTACAATGAGCAGTTCTTC. The entire variable domain, with the rest obtained from reference TRBV7-8 and TRBJ2-1, is as follows: GAGVSQSPRYKVAKRGQDVALRCDPISGHVSLFWYQQALGQGPEFLTYFQNEAQLDKSGLPSDRFFAERPEGSVSTLKIQRTQQEDSAVYLCASSFFLALYNEQFFGPGTRLTVL.

This clonotype was detected many times. This rearrangement joins TRBV28 to TRBJ2-7, with 10 bases lining up with TRBD1. Germline V CDR1 and CDR2: MDHEN, SYDVKM. The length of the CDR3 is 15 residues. The trim removed 4 bases at V and 9 bases at J, leaving 12 bases unmatched. CDR3 protein: CASSSTGQGPLRQYF. In nucleotides, the CDR3 is TGTGCCAGCAGTTCTACGGGACAGGGGCCTCTACGGCAGTACTTC.

This clonotype came up many times. V usage is TRBV5-1 and J usage is TRBJ1-1, with D hard to call. The CDR3 spans 13 residues. Trimming pared 4 bases from V and 1 base from J, leaving 8 bases between. Germline V gene lookup returns CDR1 SGHRS and CDR2 YFSETQ. In DNA form, the CDR3 reads TGCGCCAGCAGCAATACAGCGAACACTGAAGCTTTCTTT. Its translation is CASSNTANTEAFF.

The chain carries TRBV7-3 and TRBJ1-6; D gene ambiguous. The CDR3 runs to 14 residues. Trimming took 5 bases from V and 7 from J, leaving 12 bases between them. CDR1 and CDR2 from the germline V gene are SGHTA and FQGTGA. The CDR3 spells CASSQWGGNSPLHF. In DNA form, the CDR3 reads TGTGCCAGCAGCCAGTGGGGAGGGAATTCACCCCTCCACTTT.

This clonotype came up many times. The J gene is TRBJ2-3, the V gene TRBV20-1; 14 bases are a match to TRBD2. Trimming at V came to 2 bases and at J to 0 bases, leaving 7 bases not matched to a gene. Germline assignment: CDR1 DFQATT and CDR2 SNEGSKA (reference sequence). The CDR3 contains 18 residues. The CDR3 here is CSARKGLAGAQSTDTQYF. The CDR3 region has the DNA TGCAGTGCTAGAAAGGGACTAGCGGGGGCGCAAAGCACAGATACGCAGTATTTT.

Notes on this clonotype: A much larger clone is a single base away; this may be a read error. This chain joins TRBV4-3 and TRBJ1-4; unclear D gene. The CDR3 sequence is 15 residues long. Looked up from germline, CDR1 is LGHNA and CDR2 is YSLEER. The CDR3 is CASSQAFGTNEILFF. Here the CDR3 DNA reads TGCGCCAGCAGCCAAGCGTTCGGAACTAATGAAATACTGTTTTTT.

The sample holds one count of this clonotype. CDR3 protein: CASSFLRGGTDTQYF. CDR3 coding DNA: TGTGCCAGCAGTTTTCTGCGGGGGGGCACAGATACGCAGTATTTT. The V and J genes are TRBV12-3 or TRBV12-4 and TRBJ2-3, with TRBD2 identical over 8 bases. The CDR3 consists of 15 residues. The junction had 3 bases not matched to a gene; V was cut back by 3 bases and J by 1 base.

The sample holds many counts of this clonotype. This chain joins TRBV6-2 or TRBV6-3 and TRBJ2-3, with a tentative D call TRBD2 (6 bases). Trimming removed 5 bases at V and 4 bases at J, with 10 bases between. Looked up from germline, CDR1 is MNHEY and CDR2 is SVGEGT. There are 13 residues in the CDR3. The CDR3 coding sequence is TGTGCCAGCAGTCCGACTAGAGCAGATACGCAGTATTTT. Its protein product is CASSPTRADTQYF.

This clonotype was found a few times. The CDR3 coding sequence is TGTGCCAGCAGTTTCCCCCAACTGGGTTCTAACTATGGCTACACCTTC. This gives the protein CASSFPQLGSNYGYTF. This chain joins TRBV28 and TRBJ1-2; no clear D. Trimming removed 3 bases from V and 0 bases from J, with 14 bases in between. The CDR3 contains 16 residues. The germline V gene encodes CDR1 MDHEN and CDR2 SYDVKM.